This section outlines one T cell receptor beta chain sequence together with its context. What it binds is unknown. Trimming shortened V by 5 bases and J by 4 bases, and 9 bases separated the two germline ends. From germline, CDR1 is SGHVS and CDR2 FNYEAQ. The CDR3 is 13 residues long. The data are from a study of OX40 agonist ivuxolimab in advanced cancers. Turning to the study itself: The patients' treatment was ivuxolimab, an agonistic anti-OX40 (CD134) antibody. Study-wide results and caveats: At 0.1 to 3.0 mg/kg, CD4+ and CD8+ blood T cells expanded clonally by week 6. Relative to CD4+ cells, CD8+ T cells on average had more expanded clones. The work left the antigen specificity of expanded peripheral T cells undetermined.

Profiling relied on immunoSEQ multiplex PCR, and the TCRdb table lists in-frame clones only, not all of them. Of approximately 110,000 clones in the sample, just under 95% were seen once. The V gene is TRBV7-6, the J gene TRBJ1-5, with D hard to call. Here the sequenced sample was CD4+ or CD8+ T cells sorted from blood, taken in a trial of the OX40 agonist ivuxolimab. The clonotype was recovered from an adult with an advanced solid tumor such as melanoma, head and neck, liver or kidney cancer. The CDR3 DNA follows: TGTGCCAGCAGCGCATCACAAAATCAGCCCCAGCATTTT. Translation: CASSASQNQPQHF. The variable domain in full, with the rest retrieved from reference TRBV7-6 and TRBJ1-5, is GAGVSQSPRYKVTKRGQDVALRCDPISGHVSLYWYRQALGQGPEFLTYFNYEAQQDKSGLPNDRFSAERPEGSISTLTIQRTEQRDSAMYRCASSASQNQPQHFGDGTRLSIL.